This entry describes one T cell receptor (beta chain). This clone was counted only a few times. The clone's antigen remains unknown. It has no much larger one-base neighbor in the sample; base qualities were not kept. Library creation used the immunoSEQ multiplex PCR assay. To provide template for TCR sequencing, every sample had RNA extracted and reverse transcribed into cDNA. First-strand cDNA was synthesized with SuperScript III using a 2:1 mix of oligo-dT and random hexamers. A synthetic immune receptor repertoire was used to assess amplification bias, and residual bias was removed computationally. The source study handled its data this way. Raw reads were preprocessed to remove errors, and CDR3 was defined by IMGT conventions from the conserved cysteine to phenylalanine. Clonality was calculated as 1 minus Shannon entropy normalized by log2 of the number of productive unique TCRs. Scalp TCRbeta sequences were cross-referenced with sorted blood CD4 and CD8 repertoires so that the CD4 or CD8 identity of scalp clones could be inferred. Here the immuneACCESS table is served through TCRdb, limited to in-frame sequences with V and J called. Missing clones are a known gap in these copies; in checked studies unresolved V genes cover under half, and the rest lacks a known reason. Clone size and V and J calls were adopted from that table, with D and trimming inferred from the DNA. This sample has over 150,000 clones in its table, and roughly 60% of those were observed once. The ten largest clones add up to roughly 1.7% of the sample.

Explained via the paper, the time point label denotes: baseline before oral tofacitinib. Peripheral blood and lesional scalp punch biopsies were obtained from patients with alopecia areata. After PBMCs were isolated by density centrifugation and stained for CD3, CD4 and CD8, a FACSAria was used to sort CD4+ and CD8+ T cells. The data were taken from a study of CD8+ T cells in alopecia areata (dated by TCRdb to the late 2010s). In the study overall: Treated patients were enrolled in an open-label pilot trial of oral tofacitinib at 5 to 10 mg twice daily for moderate-to-severe alopecia areata. Patients stayed on tofacitinib for 6 to 18 months and then had 6 months of follow-up off drug so that delayed response and recurrence could be assessed. To study T cell clonal expansion in alopecia areata, the researchers applied high-throughput TCRbeta sequencing to both the C3H/HeJ mouse model and human patients. Human TCRbeta sequencing covered scalp tissue and sorted CD4+ and CD8+ peripheral blood T cells from patchy and totalis/universalis alopecia areata patients and healthy controls. Biopsies were taken from tofacitinib-treated patients at baseline and again at 4 and 24 weeks into treatment, and several of those patients also had a later scalp biopsy. Scalp clonality was compared among normal scalp (n=4), patchy alopecia areata scalp (n=8), and alopecia totalis/universalis scalp (n=8). RNA came from the PAXgene miRNA kit for fixed scalp, the miRNeasy kit for PBMCs, and the RNeasy kit for mouse skin. immunoSEQ multiplex PCR using 35 Vbeta forward primers and 13 Jbeta reverse primers was used to amplify TCRbeta CDR3 regions. Summary of the overall study and its limitations: Compared with mice, TCR sequences shared between patients were less clear, possibly partly because of HLA diversity across the patient population. Compared with normal scalp, lesional scalp, particularly in alopecia totalis/universalis, had higher clonality and more expanded CD8+ clones, which suggests antigenic drive. Resident alphabeta T cells in normal human skin are also sequenced, complicating scalp TCR repertoire analysis, unlike mouse skin dominated by gammadelta T cells.

The source of this sequence is a human donor with alopecia areata. Sequencing was performed on CD4+ T cells sorted from blood, taken at week 0.

Here is the DNA: TGTGCCAGCAGCACTTCACTAGCGGGGGGCGAGAATACGCAGTATTTT. This yields the protein CASSTSLAGGENTQYF. The sequence is built from TRBV7-2 and TRBJ2-3; 12 nucleotides in the junction match TRBD2. The CDR3 numbers 16 residues from cysteine through phenylalanine. The retained sequence is limited to the CDR3, 48 bases, with the frame set at the first base. From the germline V gene, CDR1 is SGHTA and CDR2 is FQGNSA. Trimming leaves V shorter by 5 bases and J shorter by 7 bases, with the junction holding 10 bases beyond the gene matches. The full variable domain, with segments outside the CDR3 supplied by the reference TRBV7-2 and TRBJ2-3 proteins, appears as GAGVSQSPSNKVTEKGKDVELRCDPISGHTALYWYRQSLGQGLEFLIYFQGNSAPDKSGLPSDRFSAERTGGSVSTLTIQRTQQEDSAVYLCASSTSLAGGENTQYFGPGTRLTVL.